This TCR beta chain was observed in a study of post-analysis software for immune sequencing data. Study details: The disease courses spanned relapsing-remitting, secondary progressive and progressive-relapsing forms of multiple sclerosis.

Every TCR beta cDNA library bore unique molecular identifiers. cDNA molecules numbering about 470,000 came from roughly 1 to 10 million T cells. MiXCR, applied by TCRdb to the PCR reads, yields one record per CDR3 protein. The sample has 750,000 to 900,000 distinct CDR3 sequences; around 45% are singletons. Material: blood. This sequence originates from a girl aged 5-17 years with multiple sclerosis.

The CDR3 DNA reads TGTGCCATCAGGGGAGCAGGGGAAGAGACCCAGTACTTC. Protein: CAIRGAGEETQYF. The chain couples TRBV10-3 to TRBJ2-5, with TRBD1 as a possible D gene (6 bases). CDR3 length equals 13 residues. Trimming shortened V by 6 bases and J by 3 bases, and 11 bases separated the two germline ends. Germline assignment: CDR1 ENHRY and CDR2 SYGVKD.